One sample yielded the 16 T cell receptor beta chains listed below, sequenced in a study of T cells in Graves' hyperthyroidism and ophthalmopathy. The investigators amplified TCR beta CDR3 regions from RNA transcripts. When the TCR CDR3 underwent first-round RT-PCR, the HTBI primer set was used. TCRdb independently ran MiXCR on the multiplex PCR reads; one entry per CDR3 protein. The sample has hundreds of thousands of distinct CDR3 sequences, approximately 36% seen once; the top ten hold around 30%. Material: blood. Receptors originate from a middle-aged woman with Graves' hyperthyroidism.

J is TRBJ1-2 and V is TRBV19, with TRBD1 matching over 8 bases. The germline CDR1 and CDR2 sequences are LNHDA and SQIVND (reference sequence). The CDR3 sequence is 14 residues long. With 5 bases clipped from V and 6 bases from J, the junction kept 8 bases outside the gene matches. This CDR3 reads CASSYRGQGDGYTF. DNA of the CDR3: TGTGCCAGTAGTTATAGAGGACAGGGTGATGGCTACACCTTC.

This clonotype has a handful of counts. CDR3 bases: TGTGCCAGCAGTTCCCAGACAGGGTTTAACTATGGCTACACCTTC. As protein: CASSSQTGFNYGYTF. The rearrangement uses TRBV2 and TRBJ1-2, with 7 positions matching TRBD1. CDR3 length equals 15 residues. V trimming: 5 bases; J trimming: 1 base; junction bases outside the gene matches: 7. The germline CDR1 and CDR2 sequences are SNHLY and FYNNEI.

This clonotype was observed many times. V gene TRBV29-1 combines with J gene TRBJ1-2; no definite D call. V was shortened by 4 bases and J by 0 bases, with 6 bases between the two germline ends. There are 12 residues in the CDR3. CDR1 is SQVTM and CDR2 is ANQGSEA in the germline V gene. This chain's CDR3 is CSVGWSNYGYTF. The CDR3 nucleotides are TGCAGCGTTGGTTGGTCTAACTATGGCTACACCTTC.

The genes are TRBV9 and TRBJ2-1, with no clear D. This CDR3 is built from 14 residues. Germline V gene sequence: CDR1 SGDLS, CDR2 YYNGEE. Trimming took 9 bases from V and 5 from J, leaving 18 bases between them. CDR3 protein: CAISGSSTDNEQFF. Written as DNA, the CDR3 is TGTGCCATCAGTGGTTCCAGTACGGACAATGAGCAGTTCTTC.

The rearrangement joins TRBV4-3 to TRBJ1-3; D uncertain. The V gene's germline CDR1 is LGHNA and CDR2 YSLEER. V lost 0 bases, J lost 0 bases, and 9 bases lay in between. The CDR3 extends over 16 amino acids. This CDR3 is CASSQDTGRSGNTIYF. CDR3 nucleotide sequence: TGCGCCAGCAGCCAAGATACCGGCCGCTCTGGAAACACCATATATTTT.

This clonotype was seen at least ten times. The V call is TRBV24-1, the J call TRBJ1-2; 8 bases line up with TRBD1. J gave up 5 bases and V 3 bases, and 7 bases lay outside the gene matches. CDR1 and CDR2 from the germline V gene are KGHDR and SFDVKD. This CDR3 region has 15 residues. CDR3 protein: CATSDPGTGHYGYTF. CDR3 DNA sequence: TGTGCCACCAGTGATCCCGGGACAGGACATTATGGCTACACCTTC.

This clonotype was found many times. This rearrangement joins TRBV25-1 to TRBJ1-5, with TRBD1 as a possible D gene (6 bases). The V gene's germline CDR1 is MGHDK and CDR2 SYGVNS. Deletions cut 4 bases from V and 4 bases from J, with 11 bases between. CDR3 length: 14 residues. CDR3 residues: CASSVQGANQPQHF. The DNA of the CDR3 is TGTGCCAGCAGTGTACAGGGAGCAAATCAGCCCCAGCATTTT.

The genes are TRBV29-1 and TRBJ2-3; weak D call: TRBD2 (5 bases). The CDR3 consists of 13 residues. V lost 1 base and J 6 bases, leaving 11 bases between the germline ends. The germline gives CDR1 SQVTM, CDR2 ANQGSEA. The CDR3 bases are TGCAGCGTTGAAGGGTGGGAGATGGATACGCAGTATTTT. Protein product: CSVEGWEMDTQYF.

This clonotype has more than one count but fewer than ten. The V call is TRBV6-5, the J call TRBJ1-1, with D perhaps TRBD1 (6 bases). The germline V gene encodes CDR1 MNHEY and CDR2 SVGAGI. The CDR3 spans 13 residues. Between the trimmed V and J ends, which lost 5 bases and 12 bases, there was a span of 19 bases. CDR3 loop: CASSPTGAPRPFF. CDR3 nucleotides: TGTGCCAGCAGTCCTACGGGGGCGCCTCGCCCTTTCTTT.

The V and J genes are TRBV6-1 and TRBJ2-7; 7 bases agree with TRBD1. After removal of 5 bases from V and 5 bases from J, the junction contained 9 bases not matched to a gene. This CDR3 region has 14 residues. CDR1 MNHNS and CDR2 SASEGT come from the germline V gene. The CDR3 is CASSYGTVFNEQYF. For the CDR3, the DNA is TGTGCCAGCAGTTACGGGACAGTGTTCAACGAGCAGTACTTC.

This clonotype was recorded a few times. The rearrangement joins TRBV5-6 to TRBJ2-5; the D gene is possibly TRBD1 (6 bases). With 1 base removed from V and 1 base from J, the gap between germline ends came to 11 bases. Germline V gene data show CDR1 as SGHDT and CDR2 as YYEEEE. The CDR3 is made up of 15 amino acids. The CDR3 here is CASSLSGVIQETQYF. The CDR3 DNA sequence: TGTGCCAGCAGCTTGTCAGGGGTCATCCAAGAGACCCAGTACTTC.

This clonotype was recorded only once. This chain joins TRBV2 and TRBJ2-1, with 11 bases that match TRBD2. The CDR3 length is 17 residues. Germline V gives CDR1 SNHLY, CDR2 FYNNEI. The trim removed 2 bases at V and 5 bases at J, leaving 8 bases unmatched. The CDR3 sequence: CASSEKGTSGQNNEQFF. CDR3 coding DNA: TGTGCCAGCAGTGAAAAGGGGACTAGCGGACAAAACAATGAGCAGTTCTTC.

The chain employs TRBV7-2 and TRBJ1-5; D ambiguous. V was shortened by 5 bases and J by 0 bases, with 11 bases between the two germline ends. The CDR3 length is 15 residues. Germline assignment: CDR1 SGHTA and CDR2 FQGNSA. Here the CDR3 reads CASSPSPFSNQPQHF. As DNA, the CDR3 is TGTGCCAGCAGCCCTAGCCCATTTAGCAATCAGCCCCAGCATTTT.

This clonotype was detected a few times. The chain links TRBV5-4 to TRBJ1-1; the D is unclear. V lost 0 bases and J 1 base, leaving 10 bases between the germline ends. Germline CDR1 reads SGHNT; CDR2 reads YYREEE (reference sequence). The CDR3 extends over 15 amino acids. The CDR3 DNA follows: TGTGCCAGCAGCTTGGATTCTGGCGGGAACACTGAAGCTTTCTTT. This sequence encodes CASSLDSGGNTEAFF.

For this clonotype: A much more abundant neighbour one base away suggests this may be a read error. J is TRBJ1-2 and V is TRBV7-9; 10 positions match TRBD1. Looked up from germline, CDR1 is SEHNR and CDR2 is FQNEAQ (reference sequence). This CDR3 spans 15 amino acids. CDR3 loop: CAGSQGTGDAYGYTF. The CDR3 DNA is TGTGCCGGCAGCCAGGGGACAGGGGATGCCTATGGCTACACCTTC.

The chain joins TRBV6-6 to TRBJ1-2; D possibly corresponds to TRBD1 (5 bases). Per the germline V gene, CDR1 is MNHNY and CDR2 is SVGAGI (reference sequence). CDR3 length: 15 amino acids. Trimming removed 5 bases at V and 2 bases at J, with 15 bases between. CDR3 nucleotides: TGTGCCAGCAGTGATCGGGTTTGGACAAACTATGGCTACACCTTC. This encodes CASSDRVWTNYGYTF.